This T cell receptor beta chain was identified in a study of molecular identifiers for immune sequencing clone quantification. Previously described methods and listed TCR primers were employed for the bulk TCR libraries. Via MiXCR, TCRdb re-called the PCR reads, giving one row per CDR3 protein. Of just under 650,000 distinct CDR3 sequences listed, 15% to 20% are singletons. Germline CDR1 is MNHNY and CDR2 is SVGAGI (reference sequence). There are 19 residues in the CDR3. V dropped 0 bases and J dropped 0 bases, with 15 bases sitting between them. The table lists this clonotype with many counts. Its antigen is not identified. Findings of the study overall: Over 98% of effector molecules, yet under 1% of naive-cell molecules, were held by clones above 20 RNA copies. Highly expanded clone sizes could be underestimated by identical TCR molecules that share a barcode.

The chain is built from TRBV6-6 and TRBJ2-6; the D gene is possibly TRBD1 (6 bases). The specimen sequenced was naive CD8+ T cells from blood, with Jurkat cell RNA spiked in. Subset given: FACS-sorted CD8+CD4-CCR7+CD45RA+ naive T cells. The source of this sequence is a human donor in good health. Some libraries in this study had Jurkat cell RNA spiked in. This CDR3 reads CASSYSPAGDHSGANVLTF. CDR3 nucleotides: TGTGCCAGCAGTTACTCTCCGGCAGGGGATCACTCTGGGGCCAACGTCCTGACTTTC.